This is a list of T cell receptor beta chains from one sample in a study of blood T cell repertoires in COVID-19. The data were produced by immunoSEQ multiplex PCR, yet TCRdb's version contains in-frame clones alone and is incomplete. This sample yields fewer than 650,000 clones, of which approximately 91% are seen a single time; less than 9.5% belongs to the top ten. Sequenced material: peripheral blood. These receptors all stem from a woman aged 50 to 60 with COVID-19, enrolled during active disease. The conserved cysteine and the conserved F or W are not part of the CDR3 here. Each record gives: J gene, V gene, CDR3 protein.

>TRBJ2-7|TRBV5-1
ASSLSVGPTEEQY
>TRBJ1-1|TRBV5-1
ASSLEGTGEAF
>TRBJ2-4|TRBV10-3
AISATGGENIQY
>TRBJ2-3|TRBV10-3
AIRTRGQSDTQY
>TRBJ1-6|TRBV6-5
ASTMVGQANSPLH
>TRBJ2-1|TRBV9
ASTPQGTGMQQF
>TRBJ1-1|TRBV7-2
ASSLGGRVTEAF
>TRBJ1-2|TRBV7-9
ASSFNDRVKTGHYGYT
>TRBJ1-4|TRBV11-2
ASSLKGTAEKLF
>TRBJ1-5|TRBV9
ASSGQGGQPQH
>TRBJ2-2|TRBV9
ASSDRTGLNTGELF
>TRBJ1-1|TRBV6-5
ASLGQLNTEAF
>TRBJ2-1|TRBV11-2
ASSFRGGRSYNEQF